These 28 T cell receptor beta chains were all obtained from the same sample, sequenced in a study of cytomegalovirus exposure and HLA in healthy donors. Measured with immunoSEQ multiplex PCR; TCRdb has only the in-frame clones, and not every one. The sample lists roughly 180,000 clones; around 84% were seen once. The sample comprised PBMCs. These receptors all come from a young man in good health and CMV-seropositive.

The chain combines TRBV27 with TRBJ1-1, with 9 bases lining up with TRBD1. The V and J ends lost 6 bases and 4 bases, in that order; junction bases with no gene match: 18. CDR3 length equals 18 residues. Per the germline V gene, CDR1 is MNHEY and CDR2 is SMNVEV (reference sequence). The CDR3 DNA sequence: TGTGCCAGCAGCCGGGCCACCCGGGACAGGGTTTCATCCACTGAAGCTTTCTTT. This sequence encodes CASSRATRDRVSSTEAFF.

This clone has more than one count but fewer than ten. The chain employs TRBV2 and TRBJ1-2, with 8 bases lining up with TRBD1. V lost 5 bases and J lost 5; bases outside the gene matches: 10. The germline gives CDR1 SNHLY, CDR2 FYNNEI. This CDR3 has 15 amino acids. The CDR3 DNA is TGTGCCAGCAGTACCAGACAGGGGTTCGTGTATGGCTACACCTTC. The encoded protein is CASSTRQGFVYGYTF.

The rearrangement joins TRBV27 to TRBJ2-6, with D perhaps TRBD1 (6 bases). Germline loops: CDR1 MNHEY, CDR2 SMNVEV (reference sequence). Trimming removed 5 bases at V and 0 bases at J, with 17 bases between. The CDR3 loop spans 18 amino acids. This chain's CDR3 is CASSALTGTLSGANVLTF. CDR3 coding DNA: TGTGCCAGCAGTGCCCTAACAGGGACCCTCTCTGGGGCCAACGTCCTGACTTTC.

The chain joins TRBV15 to TRBJ2-1, with TRBD2 identical over 7 bases. Germline CDR1 is LNHNV and CDR2 is YYDKDF (reference sequence). The length of the CDR3 is 15 residues. The J segment lost 2 bases and the V segment lost 3 bases, leaving 4 bases of the junction unmatched. CDR3: CATSSPGLTYNEQFF. CDR3 nucleotide sequence: TGTGCCACCAGCAGTCCGGGACTAACCTACAATGAGCAGTTCTTC.

The table lists this clone with a count of one. The chain employs TRBV28 and TRBJ2-7, with 7 bases matching TRBD2. With 3 bases clipped from V and 1 base from J, the junction kept 9 bases outside the gene matches. From germline, CDR1 is MDHEN and CDR2 SYDVKM. This CDR3 region has 16 residues. The CDR3 here is CASSFDLAVLSYEQYF. As DNA, the CDR3 is TGTGCCAGCAGTTTCGACCTAGCGGTGCTTTCCTACGAGCAGTACTTC. Based on the CDR3 plus reference TRBV28 and TRBJ2-7, the full variable domain is DVKVTQSSRYLVKRTGEKVFLECVQDMDHENMFWYRQDPGLGLRLIYFSYDVKMKEKGDIPEGYSVSREKKERFSLILESASTNQTSMYLCASSFDLAVLSYEQYFGPGTRLTVT.

This clone appeared once. The genes are TRBV29-1 and TRBJ2-7, with 12 bases matching TRBD1. Unmatched junction bases numbered 10, after V lost 7 bases and J lost 6 bases. The germline gives CDR1 SQVTM, CDR2 ANQGSEA. This CDR3 is 14 amino acids long. Written as DNA, the CDR3 is TGCAGCGCCCGGGACAGGGGGCTGGGGGGCGAGCAGTACTTC. Residues: CSARDRGLGGEQYF.

The V gene is TRBV2, the J gene TRBJ2-7, with 10 positions matching TRBD1. V was pared by 5 bases and J by 5 bases, with 6 bases of the junction left unmatched. This CDR3 spans 14 amino acids. CDR1 is SNHLY and CDR2 is FYNNEI in the germline V gene. The CDR3 sequence is CASSTRTGGHEQYF. The CDR3 DNA is TGTGCCAGCAGTACCCGGACAGGGGGACACGAGCAGTACTTC.

This chain links TRBV28 with TRBJ1-2; the match to TRBD1 covers 7 bases. This CDR3 region has 16 residues. Germline CDR1 reads MDHEN; CDR2 reads SYDVKM. V dropped 3 bases and J dropped 8; count of bases not matched to a gene: 15. CDR3 coding DNA: TGTGCCAGCAGTTTGGTATCGGCAGGGGGGTCGCAAGGCTACACCTTC. This codes for CASSLVSAGGSQGYTF.

Concerning this clone: Relative to the germline gene, one junction end is altered; a read error may explain this. This chain links TRBV4-3 with TRBJ2-1, with TRBD2 matching 10 bases. CDR3 length: 18 amino acids. Per the germline V gene, CDR1 is LGHNA and CDR2 is YSLEER. The CDR3 reads CASSQDDFRLAGENEQFF. The DNA of the CDR3 is TGCGCCAGCAGTCAAGATGATTTCCGGCTAGCGGGAGAAAATGAGCAGTTCTTC.

The chain links TRBV15 to TRBJ1-4; D remains unclear. Trimming cost V 0 bases and J 0 bases, with 5 bases left between them. This CDR3 comprises 15 residues. Germline lookup yields CDR1 LNHNV and CDR2 YYDKDF (reference sequence). The CDR3: CATSRDRATNEKLFF. The CDR3 DNA reads as TGTGCCACCAGCAGAGATCGGGCAACTAATGAAAAACTGTTTTTT.

The chain joins TRBV5-1 to TRBJ2-4, with TRBD1 matching 8 bases. Trimming removed 3 bases from V and 8 bases from J; junction bases left unmatched: 13. The CDR3 sequence is 16 residues long. The germline V gene encodes CDR1 SGHRS and CDR2 YFSETQ. CDR3 protein: CASSYPITGGKDIQYF. In DNA, the CDR3 is TGCGCCAGCAGCTACCCGATTACAGGGGGAAAGGACATTCAGTACTTC.

This chain links TRBV4-1 with TRBJ2-1; 7 positions agree with TRBD2. The CDR3 totals 13 residues. The germline CDR1 and CDR2 sequences are MGHRA and YSYEKL. V was pared by 3 bases and J by 8 bases, with 4 bases of the junction left unmatched. In DNA, the CDR3 is TGCGCCAGCAGCCATGGGGGGGTCGATGAGCAGTTCTTC. Encoded protein: CASSHGGVDEQFF.

The chain employs TRBV4-1 and TRBJ2-7; the match to TRBD2 covers 9 bases. V lost 0 bases to trimming and J lost 0 bases; unmatched junction nucleotides: 9. The length of the CDR3 is 18 residues. Germline CDR1 is MGHRA and CDR2 is YSYEKL. The CDR3 loop reads CASSQDLLIAGASYEQYF. Written as DNA, the CDR3 is TGCGCCAGCAGCCAAGATCTATTGATAGCGGGGGCCTCCTACGAGCAGTACTTC.

V and J are TRBV6-5 and TRBJ1-5; possible D gene TRBD1, 5 bases. V was trimmed by 8 bases and J by 3 bases, leaving 11 bases between them. CDR1 is MNHEY and CDR2 is SVGAGI in the germline V gene. The CDR3 has 13 amino acids. CDR3 region: CASGRGFNQPQHF. The CDR3 DNA reads TGTGCCAGCGGGAGGGGTTTCAATCAGCCCCAGCATTTT.

Remarks on this clone: Other DNA sequences in the sample encode the same CDR3. The chain links TRBV9 to TRBJ2-1, with D maybe TRBD1 (5 bases). The CDR3 extends over 13 amino acids. The germline V gene encodes CDR1 SGDLS and CDR2 YYNGEE. Trimming pared 3 bases from V and 5 bases from J, leaving 9 bases between. CDR3 DNA: TGTGCCAGCAGCGCAGACAGCAACAATGAGCAGTTCTTC. It encodes CASSADSNNEQFF.

The chain employs TRBV28 and TRBJ2-1, with 8 bases that match TRBD2. This CDR3 spans 16 amino acids. V shed 4 bases and J 5 bases; nucleotides not matched to a gene: 10. CDR1 and CDR2 (germline): MDHEN, SYDVKM. The CDR3: CASSSPWSGSHNEQFF. CDR3 sequence (DNA): TGTGCCAGCAGTTCCCCGTGGAGCGGGAGCCACAATGAGCAGTTCTTC. The entire variable domain, with the rest obtained from reference TRBV28 and TRBJ2-1, is as follows: DVKVTQSSRYLVKRTGEKVFLECVQDMDHENMFWYRQDPGLGLRLIYFSYDVKMKEKGDIPEGYSVSREKKERFSLILESASTNQTSMYLCASSSPWSGSHNEQFFGPGTRLTVL.

CDR3 DNA: TGTGCCAGCAAAACCTTAGCGGTCGGACGTGCCCAGTACTTC. It specifies CASKTLAVGRAQYF. The chain recombines TRBV6-5 with TRBJ2-5; D possibly corresponds to TRBD2 (6 bases). This CDR3 has 14 amino acids. Trimming left V 7 bases short and J 9 bases short, with 21 bases between. In germline, CDR1 is MNHEY, CDR2 SVGAGI.

The rearrangement joins TRBV6-1 to TRBJ2-2; 11 positions match TRBD1. This CDR3 has 16 amino acids. Germline V gene sequence: CDR1 MNHNS, CDR2 SASEGT. V trimming: 4 bases; J trimming: 8 bases; junction bases outside the gene matches: 9. CDR3 in amino acids: CASSGGDRGVGGELFF. The CDR3 DNA sequence: TGTGCCAGCAGTGGAGGGGACAGGGGGGTCGGGGGGGAGCTGTTTTTT.

This clone appeared once. V and J are TRBV28 and TRBJ1-4, with a possible D match to TRBD1 (5 bases). Trimming stripped 8 bases from V and 7 bases from J, with 23 bases between. The CDR3 is 16 residues long. Germline lookup yields CDR1 MDHEN and CDR2 SYDVKM. The CDR3 region is CASGRALGRGGEKLFF. DNA of the CDR3: TGTGCCAGCGGCCGGGCCCTGGGGAGGGGCGGTGAAAAACTGTTTTTT.

The CDR3 DNA reads TGCAGCGCCAAGACAGGGGTCGAAAAACTGTTTTTT. Amino acid sequence: CSAKTGVEKLFF. This rearrangement joins TRBV29-1 to TRBJ1-4, with 8 bases lining up with TRBD1. Germline CDR1 reads SQVTM; CDR2 reads ANQGSEA. The ends lost 7 bases at V and 8 bases at J; junction bases unmatched: 6. This CDR3 has 12 amino acids.

This chain joins TRBV19 and TRBJ2-3; 7 bases agree with TRBD1. V shed 3 bases, J shed 9 bases, and the junction held 15 bases outside the gene matches. This CDR3 has 16 amino acids. Germline assignment: CDR1 LNHDA and CDR2 SQIVND (reference sequence). The CDR3 DNA reads TGTGCCAGTAGTATCCAACGACAGGGACCCGCAGGGACGCAGTATTTT. Translation: CASSIQRQGPAGTQYF. Full variable domain (remainder filled in from reference TRBV19 and TRBJ2-3): DGGITQSPKYLFRKEGQNVTLSCEQNLNHDAMYWYRQDPGQGLRLIYYSQIVNDFQKGDIAEGYSVSREKKESFPLTVTSAQKNPTAFYLCASSIQRQGPAGTQYFGPGTRLTVL.

The genes are TRBV5-6 and TRBJ1-2; no firm D call. Trimming pared 3 bases from V and 4 bases from J, leaving 16 bases between. The CDR3 covers 15 residues. Per germline, CDR1 SGHDT and CDR2 YYEEEE. The CDR3 loop reads CASSSDKTFVYGYTF. Here the CDR3 DNA reads TGTGCCAGCAGCTCAGATAAGACATTCGTCTATGGCTACACCTTC.

This chain uses TRBV19 with TRBJ2-7, with D tentatively TRBD2 (6 bases). Trimming cost V 5 bases and J 0 bases, with 11 bases left between them. The V gene's germline CDR1 is LNHDA and CDR2 SQIVND (reference sequence). This CDR3 has 14 amino acids. CDR3 loop: CASSPRGYSYEQYF. The CDR3 DNA reads TGTGCCAGTAGTCCGCGGGGCTACTCCTACGAGCAGTACTTC.

This chain links TRBV7-2 with TRBJ2-1; TRBD2 matches at 10 bases. The junction had 13 bases not matched to a gene; V was cut back by 6 bases and J by 8 bases. CDR1 is SGHTA, CDR2 FQGNSA, per germline. The CDR3 covers 16 residues. The CDR3 here is CASRTAGASGSDEQFF. CDR3 sequence (DNA): TGTGCCAGCAGAACAGCGGGGGCTAGCGGGAGTGATGAGCAGTTCTTC. The full variable domain, rest sourced from reference TRBV7-2 and TRBJ2-1, is GAGVSQSPSNKVTEKGKDVELRCDPISGHTALYWYRQSLGQGLEFLIYFQGNSAPDKSGLPSDRFSAERTGGSVSTLTIQRTQQEDSAVYLCASRTAGASGSDEQFFGPGTRLTVL.

The genes are TRBV2 and TRBJ2-7; TRBD1 is a possible D gene (5 bases). This CDR3 comprises 14 residues. Germline lookup yields CDR1 SNHLY and CDR2 FYNNEI. The V and J ends lost 7 bases and 2 bases respectively, with 15 bases between them. DNA for the CDR3: TGTGCCAGCAACCCCCCTGGGGCGACCTACGAGCAGTACTTC. This sequence encodes CASNPPGATYEQYF.

The V and J genes are TRBV27 and TRBJ2-1, with 14 positions matching TRBD2. This CDR3 region has 19 residues. From germline, CDR1 is MNHEY and CDR2 SMNVEV (reference sequence). J gave up 9 bases and V 6 bases, and 19 bases lay outside the gene matches. The DNA for the CDR3 is TGTGCCAGCAGCCGCCCAATCCTGACTAGCGGGAGGGTGGTAAGTGAGCAGTTCTTC. This translates into CASSRPILTSGRVVSEQFF.

The J gene is TRBJ1-1, the V gene TRBV27; 7 nucleotides match TRBD1. The CDR3 extends over 14 amino acids. CDR1 and CDR2 (germline): MNHEY, SMNVEV (reference sequence). With 3 bases clipped from V and 1 base from J, the junction kept 2 bases outside the gene matches. The CDR3 nucleotides read TGTGCCAGCAGTTTCGGGACAGCGAACACTGAAGCTTTCTTT. Its translation is CASSFGTANTEAFF.

The chain links TRBV5-4 to TRBJ2-3, with TRBD2 identical over 9 bases. V was pared by 4 bases and J by 6 bases, with 9 bases of the junction left unmatched. The CDR3 runs to 15 residues. Germline values: CDR1 SGHNT, CDR2 YYREEE (reference sequence). For the CDR3, the DNA is TGTGCCAGCAGCCCCGAGGCGGGAGGGCGGGATACGCAGTATTTT. Protein product: CASSPEAGGRDTQYF.